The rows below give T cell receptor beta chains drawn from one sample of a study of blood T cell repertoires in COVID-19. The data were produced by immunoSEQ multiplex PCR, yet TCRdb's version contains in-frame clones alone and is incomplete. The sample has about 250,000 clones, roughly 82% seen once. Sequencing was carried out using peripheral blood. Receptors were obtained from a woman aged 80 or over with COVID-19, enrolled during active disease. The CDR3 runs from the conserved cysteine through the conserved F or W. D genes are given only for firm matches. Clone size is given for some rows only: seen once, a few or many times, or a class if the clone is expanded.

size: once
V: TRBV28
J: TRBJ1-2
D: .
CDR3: CASSLSGVPANYGYTF
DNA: TGTGCCAGCAGTTTATCAGGGGTCCCCGCTAACTATGGCTACACCTTC

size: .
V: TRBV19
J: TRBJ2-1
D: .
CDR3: CASSAGLPSSEQFF
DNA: TGTGCCAGTAGTGCGGGACTCCCGTCCAGTGAGCAGTTCTTC

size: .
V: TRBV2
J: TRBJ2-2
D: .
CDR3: CAAGGATTGELFF
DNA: TGTGCCGCGGGCGGGGCGACCACCGGGGAGCTGTTTTTT

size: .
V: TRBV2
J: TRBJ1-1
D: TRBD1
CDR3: CASRPGTANTEAFF
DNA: TGTGCCAGCAGACCCGGGACAGCGAACACTGAAGCTTTCTTT

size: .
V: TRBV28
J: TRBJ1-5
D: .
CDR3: CASSRGNQPQHF
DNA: TGTGCCAGCAGCAGGGGCAATCAGCCCCAGCATTTT

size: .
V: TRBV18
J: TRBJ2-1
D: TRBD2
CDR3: CASSPVLAGGLEFF
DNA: TGTGCCAGCTCACCTGTCCTAGCGGGGGGGCTGGAGTTCTTC

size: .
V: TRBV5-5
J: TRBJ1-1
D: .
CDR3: CASSFTQANTEAFF
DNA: TGTGCCAGCAGCTTCACTCAGGCCAACACTGAAGCTTTCTTT

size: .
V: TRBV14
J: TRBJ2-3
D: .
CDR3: CASSQAGTDTQYF
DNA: TGTGCCAGCAGCCAAGCCGGGACAGATACGCAGTATTTT

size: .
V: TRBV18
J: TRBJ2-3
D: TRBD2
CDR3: CASSPSPTSGGAGTQYF
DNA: TGTGCCAGCTCACCGTCCCCCACTAGCGGGGGGGCCGGTACGCAGTATTTT

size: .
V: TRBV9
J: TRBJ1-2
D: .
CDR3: CASLGGLRGYTF
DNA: TGTGCCAGTCTGGGGGGGCTACGTGGCTACACCTTC

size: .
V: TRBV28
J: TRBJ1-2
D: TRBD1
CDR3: CASSPQGAYGYTF
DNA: TGTGCCAGCAGTCCCCAGGGGGCCTATGGCTACACCTTC

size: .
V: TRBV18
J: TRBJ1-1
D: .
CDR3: CASSRSGDGNTEAFF
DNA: TGTGCCAGCTCACGTTCAGGGGACGGGAACACTGAAGCTTTCTTT

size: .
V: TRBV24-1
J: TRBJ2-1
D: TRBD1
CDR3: CATSDFGSGTGGFSEQFF
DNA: TGTGCCACCAGTGATTTTGGGTCTGGGACAGGGGGCTTTAGTGAGCAGTTCTTC

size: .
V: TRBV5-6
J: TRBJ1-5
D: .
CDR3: CASSLLGALAVQPQHF
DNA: TGTGCCAGCAGCTTGTTGGGGGCTCTAGCCGTACAGCCCCAGCATTTT

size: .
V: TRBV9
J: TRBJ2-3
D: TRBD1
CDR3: CASSVGTGITDTQYF
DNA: TGTGCCAGCAGCGTCGGGACAGGTATCACAGATACGCAGTATTTT

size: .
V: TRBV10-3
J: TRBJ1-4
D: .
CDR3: CAISESKREKLFF
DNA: TGTGCCATCAGTGAGTCGAAGCGTGAAAAACTGTTTTTT

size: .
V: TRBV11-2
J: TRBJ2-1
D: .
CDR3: CASSSHSGHPNEQFF
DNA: TGTGCCAGCAGCTCCCATTCGGGACACCCCAATGAGCAGTTCTTC

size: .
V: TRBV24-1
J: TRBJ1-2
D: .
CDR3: CATSDPLRGRYGYTF
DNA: TGTGCCACCAGTGATCCCCTCAGGGGTCGGTATGGCTACACCTTC

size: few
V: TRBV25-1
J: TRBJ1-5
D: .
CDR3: CASSDGGRASNQPQHF
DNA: TGTGCCAGCAGTGATGGCGGCAGGGCGAGCAATCAGCCCCAGCATTTT

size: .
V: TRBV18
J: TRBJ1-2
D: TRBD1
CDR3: CASSPPGQGLGSGYTF
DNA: TGTGCCAGCTCACCACCGGGACAGGGTCTCGGTAGTGGCTACACCTTC

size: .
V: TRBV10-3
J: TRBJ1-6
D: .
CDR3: CASSPDRGSPLHF
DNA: TGTGCATCTTCCCCGGATCGGGGTTCACCCCTCCACTTT

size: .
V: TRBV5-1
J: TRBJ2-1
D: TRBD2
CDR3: CASSSGLAGGPLYNEQFF
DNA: TGCGCCAGCAGCTCGGGACTAGCGGGGGGTCCCTTATACAATGAGCAGTTCTTC

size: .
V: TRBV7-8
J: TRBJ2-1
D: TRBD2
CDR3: CASSSSGGAYYNEQFF
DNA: TGTGCCAGCAGCTCTAGCGGGGGGGCCTATTACAATGAGCAGTTCTTC

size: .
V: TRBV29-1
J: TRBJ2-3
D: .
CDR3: CSYSGFPDTQYF
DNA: TGCAGCTACTCAGGCTTCCCAGATACGCAGTATTTT

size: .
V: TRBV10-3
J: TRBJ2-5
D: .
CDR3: CAIGIGQPRETQYF
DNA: TGTGCCATCGGGATAGGACAGCCCAGAGAGACCCAGTACTTC

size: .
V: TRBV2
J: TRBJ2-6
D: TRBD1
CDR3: CASKGQGISGANVLTF
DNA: TGTGCCAGCAAGGGACAGGGGATATCTGGGGCCAACGTCCTGACTTTC

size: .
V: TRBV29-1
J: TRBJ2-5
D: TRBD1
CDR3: CSEGQITGDQETQYF
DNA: TGCAGCGAAGGTCAAATCACAGGGGACCAAGAGACCCAGTACTTC

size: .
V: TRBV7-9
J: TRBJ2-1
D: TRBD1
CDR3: CASSPHGTASNEQFF
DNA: TGTGCCAGCAGCCCCCATGGGACAGCTAGCAATGAGCAGTTCTTC

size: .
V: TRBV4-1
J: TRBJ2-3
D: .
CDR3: CASSQASRGDTQYF
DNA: TGCGCCAGCAGCCAAGCGTCGAGGGGGGATACGCAGTATTTT

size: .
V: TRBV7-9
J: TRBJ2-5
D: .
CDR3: CASAGNLTKTQYF
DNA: TGTGCCAGCGCCGGTAACCTTACGAAGACCCAGTACTTC

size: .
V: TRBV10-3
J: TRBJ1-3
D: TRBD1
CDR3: CAISEPTGGTGNTIYF
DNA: TGTGCCATCAGTGAGCCAACAGGGGGGACTGGAAACACCATATATTTT

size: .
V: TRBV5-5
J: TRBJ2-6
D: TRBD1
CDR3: CASARSQTGAGANVLTF
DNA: TGTGCCAGCGCCCGATCTCAGACAGGGGCGGGGGCCAACGTCCTGACTTTC

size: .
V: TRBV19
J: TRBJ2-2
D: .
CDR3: CASSPRESTGELFF
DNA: TGTGCCAGTAGTCCCCGGGAGTCCACCGGGGAGCTGTTTTTT

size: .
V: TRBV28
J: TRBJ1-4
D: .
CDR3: CASSLGGTNEKLFF
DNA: TGTGCCAGCAGTTTAGGGGGGACTAATGAAAAACTGTTTTTT

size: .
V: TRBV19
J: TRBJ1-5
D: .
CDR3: CASSGLDGINQPQHF
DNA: TGTGCCAGTAGTGGGCTGGATGGAATCAATCAGCCCCAGCATTTT

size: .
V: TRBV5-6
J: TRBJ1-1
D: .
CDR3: CASSLLSRGNTEAFF
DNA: TGTGCCAGCAGCTTATTGAGCAGGGGGAACACTGAAGCTTTCTTT

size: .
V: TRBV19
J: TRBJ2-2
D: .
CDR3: CASRGGTDQNTGELFF
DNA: TGTGCCAGTAGGGGCGGGACAGATCAAAACACCGGGGAGCTGTTTTTT

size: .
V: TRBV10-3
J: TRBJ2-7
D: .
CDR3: CAISEVGYEQYF
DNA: TGTGCCATCTCCGAGGTCGGCTACGAGCAGTACTTC

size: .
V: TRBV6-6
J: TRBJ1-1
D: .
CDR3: CASSRGQSTEAFF
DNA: TGTGCCAGCAGTCGAGGACAATCTACTGAAGCTTTCTTT

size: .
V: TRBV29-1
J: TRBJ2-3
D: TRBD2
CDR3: CSAPWTSGLTDTQYF
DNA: TGCAGCGCCCCATGGACTAGCGGCCTCACAGATACGCAGTATTTT

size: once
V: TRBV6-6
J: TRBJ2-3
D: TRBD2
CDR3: CASSLAGGTDTQYF
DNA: TGTGCCAGCAGTCTAGCGGGGGGGACAGATACGCAGTATTTT

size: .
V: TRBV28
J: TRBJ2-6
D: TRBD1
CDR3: CASRLIQGNSGANVLTF
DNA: TGTGCCAGCAGACTGATACAGGGGAACTCTGGGGCCAACGTCCTGACTTTC